These 9 T cell receptor beta chains came from one sample sequenced in a study of blood T cell repertoires in COVID-19. The repertoire was sequenced with immunoSEQ multiplex PCR; TCRdb's copy has only in-frame clones and lacks some. The data hold about 500,000 clones, with approximately 90% observed a single time. Sequenced material: PBMCs or T cells enriched from blood (not recorded which). All receptors come from a woman aged 18-30 years who had recovered from COVID-19.

The chain is built from TRBV27 and TRBJ2-2; the match to TRBD2 covers 10 bases. The CDR3 extends over 21 amino acids. CDR1 and CDR2 from the germline V gene are MNHEY and SMNVEV (reference sequence). J was trimmed by 4 bases and V by 2 bases; bases with no gene match: 19. The CDR3 bases are TGTGCCAGCAGTTTAAGGCCATATCATAGCGGGGGGCCTGGGAGCACCGGGGAGCTGTTTTTT. Translating it yields CASSLRPYHSGGPGSTGELFF.

V and J are TRBV7-2 and TRBJ1-2; maybe TRBD1 (6 bases). Deletions cut 1 base from V and 7 bases from J, with 10 bases between. CDR1 is SGHTA and CDR2 is FQGNSA in the germline V gene. The CDR3 totals 13 residues. The CDR3 sequence is CASSLGGRGGYTF. CDR3 bases: TGTGCCAGCAGCTTAGGGGGGCGCGGTGGCTACACCTTC.

The chain has TRBV5-1 and TRBJ2-7; 7 bases are a match to TRBD1. V was pared by 4 bases and J by 2 bases, with 0 bases of the junction left unmatched. Germline values: CDR1 SGHRS, CDR2 YFSETQ. The CDR3 runs 12 residues. CDR3 protein: CASSGQAYEQYF. The CDR3 DNA follows: TGCGCCAGCAGCGGACAGGCCTACGAGCAGTACTTC. The whole variable domain, filled in from reference TRBV5-1 and TRBJ2-7, reads KAGVTQTPRYLIKTRGQQVTLSCSPISGHRSVSWYQQTPGQGLQFLFEYFSETQRNKGNFPGRFSGRQFSNSRSEMNVSTLELGDSALYLCASSGQAYEQYFGPGTRLTVT.

V gene TRBV7-2 combines with J gene TRBJ1-2, with 10 bases lining up with TRBD1. CDR1 and CDR2 (germline): SGHTA, FQGNSA. This CDR3 is built from 16 residues. V dropped 2 bases and J dropped 4; count of bases not matched to a gene: 7. The CDR3 sequence: CASSLLGQGDSYGYTF. The CDR3 DNA sequence: TGTGCCAGCAGCTTACTCGGACAGGGGGATAGCTATGGCTACACCTTC. The full variable domain, with the rest looked up from reference TRBV7-2 and TRBJ1-2, is GAGVSQSPSNKVTEKGKDVELRCDPISGHTALYWYRQSLGQGLEFLIYFQGNSAPDKSGLPSDRFSAERTGGSVSTLTIQRTQQEDSAVYLCASSLLGQGDSYGYTFGSGTRLTVV.

This chain connects TRBV2 to TRBJ1-2; D gene uncertain. Germline V gene data show CDR1 as SNHLY and CDR2 as FYNNEI. The CDR3 spans 15 residues. V was shortened by 4 bases and J by 1 base, with 13 bases between the two germline ends. CDR3 nucleotide sequence: TGTGCCAGCAGTGTGGCAGGTCTTCATAACTATGGCTACACCTTC. Its protein is CASSVAGLHNYGYTF.

This chain joins TRBV2 and TRBJ1-2; D not certain. The germline V and J ends were trimmed by 1 base and 4 bases, with 7 bases remaining between them. The germline gives CDR1 SNHLY, CDR2 FYNNEI. This CDR3 is 13 amino acids long. The CDR3 nucleotides are TGTGCCAGCAGTGAAGGGGTAGCCTATGGCTACACCTTC. Amino acids: CASSEGVAYGYTF. Full variable domain (rest looked up from reference TRBV2 and TRBJ1-2): EPEVTQTPSHQVTQMGQEVILRCVPISNHLYFYWYRQILGQKVEFLVSFYNNEISEKSEIFDDQFSVERPDGSNFTLKIRSTKLEDSAMYFCASSEGVAYGYTFGSGTRLTVV.

V and J are TRBV2 and TRBJ2-7; D is undetermined. Trimming left V 3 bases short and J 2 bases short, with 17 bases between. The germline gives CDR1 SNHLY, CDR2 FYNNEI. The CDR3 is made up of 16 amino acids. The CDR3 DNA reads as TGTGCCAGCAGTGAGGAAAGTTGGGCTGGCACCTACGAGCAGTACTTC. It yields the protein CASSEESWAGTYEQYF.

The genes are TRBV6-5 and TRBJ2-7; 9 bases agree with TRBD1. Germline CDR1 MNHEY, CDR2 SVGAGI. The CDR3 length is 16 residues. The J segment lost 4 bases and the V segment lost 2 bases, leaving 9 bases of the junction unmatched. CDR3 DNA sequence: TGTGCCAGCAGTTACCTATTTATGACAGGGGGTTACGAGCAGTACTTC. This sequence encodes CASSYLFMTGGYEQYF.

This clone was counted a single time. J is TRBJ1-2 and V is TRBV6-2 or TRBV6-3; 10 bases are shared with TRBD1. Germline values: CDR1 MNHEY, CDR2 SVGEGT. The CDR3 runs to 16 residues. V lost 2 bases to trimming and J lost 6 bases; unmatched junction nucleotides: 9. The DNA for the CDR3 is TGTGCCAGCAGTTACCCTTCCACGGACAGGGGGAATGGCTACACCTTC. As protein: CASSYPSTDRGNGYTF.